This TCR beta chain comes out of a study of cytomegalovirus exposure and HLA in healthy donors. Comments on this clone: What it binds is not known.

The PCR contained 60 Vbeta and 13 Jbeta primers. Repertoires were generated with immunoSEQ multiplex PCR, while TCRdb's copy carries only in-frame clones and drops some. Among roughly 200,000 clones listed, about 82% were seen once. CDR1 and CDR2 from the germline V gene are SGHTA and FQGNSA. This CDR3 has 17 amino acids. V lost 5 bases and J lost 8; bases outside the gene matches: 9. Whole-study findings and limits: Sequencing likely generated an artifact that appeared as a cluster of highly shared sequence variants. When the data were analyzed later, several of the most significant clusters appeared to be linked to common viral pathogens.

The TCR sequence derives from a woman in her forties or fifties in good health and CMV-seronegative. The chain is built from TRBV7-2 and TRBJ2-2, with 15 nucleotides matching TRBD2. The sequenced sample consisted of PBMCs. The CDR3 sequence is CASSQGLAGGFRGELFF. The CDR3 DNA reads TGTGCCAGCAGCCAGGGACTAGCGGGAGGCTTTAGGGGGGAGCTGTTTTTT. Variable domain in full (rest from reference TRBV7-2 and TRBJ2-2): GAGVSQSPSNKVTEKGKDVELRCDPISGHTALYWYRQSLGQGLEFLIYFQGNSAPDKSGLPSDRFSAERTGGSVSTLTIQRTQQEDSAVYLCASSQGLAGGFRGELFFGEGSRLTVL.